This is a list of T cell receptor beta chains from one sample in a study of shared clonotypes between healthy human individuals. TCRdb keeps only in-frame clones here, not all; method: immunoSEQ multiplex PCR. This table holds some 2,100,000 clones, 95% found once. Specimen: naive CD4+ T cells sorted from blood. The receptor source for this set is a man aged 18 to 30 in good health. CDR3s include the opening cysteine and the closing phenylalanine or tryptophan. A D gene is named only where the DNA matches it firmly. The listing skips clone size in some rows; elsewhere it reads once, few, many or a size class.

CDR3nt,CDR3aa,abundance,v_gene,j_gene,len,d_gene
TGTGCCTGGAGTGCGGGTCAAGAGGTGTTATATTTT,CAWSAGQEVLYF,-,TRBV30,TRBJ1-3,12,-
TGTGCCAGCACCCCACAACTGGGCGACACCGGGGAGCTGTTTTTT,CASTPQLGDTGELFF,-,TRBV28,TRBJ2-2,15,-
TGTGCCAGCAGTTACGGTCAGATCTACGAGCAGTACTTC,CASSYGQIYEQYF,-,TRBV6-5,TRBJ2-7,13,-
TGTGCCTCCTCCTTAGGGAGTTATAATTCACCCCTCCACTTT,CASSLGSYNSPLHF,-,TRBV7-6,TRBJ1-6,14,-
TGTGCCAGCAGCTTAGGGGCCGTTAATTCACCCCTCCACTTT,CASSLGAVNSPLHF,few,TRBV7-2,TRBJ1-6,14,-
TGTGCCAGCAGTAGACAGGGGGCGGGGGAGCAGTACTTC,CASSRQGAGEQYF,-,TRBV6-6,TRBJ2-7,13,TRBD1
TGTGCCAGAAGCTTGGGGACCAGCTCCTATAATTCACCCCTCCACTTT,CARSLGTSSYNSPLHF,-,TRBV5-3,TRBJ1-6,16,-
TGTGCCAGCAGCTTAGATCCCAGGGGATCGGAAGCTTTCTTT,CASSLDPRGSEAFF,-,TRBV7-9,TRBJ1-1,14,-
TGCGCCAGCAGCGGGGGCGAGGACTTACCAGATACGCAGTATTTT,CASSGGEDLPDTQYF,-,TRBV5-1,TRBJ2-3,15,-
TGTGCCAGCAGCCCCGTCGGGGCCTACGAGCAGTACTTC,CASSPVGAYEQYF,-,TRBV6-5,TRBJ2-7,13,-
TGTGCCAGCAGCGCCGTTCAGGGTGCCGGGGAGCTGTTTTTT,CASSAVQGAGELFF,-,TRBV9,TRBJ2-2,14,-
TGTGCCTGGACCAAGGTGGTACGCACCCTCACAGATACGCAGTATTTT,CAWTKVVRTLTDTQYF,-,TRBV30,TRBJ2-3,16,-
TGTGCCAGCAGCCAAGGGGCGGGAACAGATACGCAGTATTTT,CASSQGAGTDTQYF,-,TRBV4-2,TRBJ2-3,14,-
TGTGCCTGGAGTGACCCCGATCAGCCCCAGCATTTT,CAWSDPDQPQHF,-,TRBV30,TRBJ1-5,12,-
TGTGCCAGCAGCTCTGTTGGCAGAGCCTACGAGCAGTACTTC,CASSSVGRAYEQYF,-,TRBV5-4,TRBJ2-7,14,-
TGTGCCAGCCGGGACAGGCGGCAGAACTCCTACGAGCAGTACTTC,CASRDRRQNSYEQYF,-,TRBV6-1,TRBJ2-7,15,TRBD1
TGTGCCAGCAGCAGAAAACCCGGACTAGCGGAGTCATACGAGCAGTACTTC,CASSRKPGLAESYEQYF,-,TRBV5-6,TRBJ2-7,17,TRBD2
TGTGCCAGCAGCTTCCGGGCCGAAGGAAGCTACACCTTC,CASSFRAEGSYTF,-,TRBV5-4,TRBJ1-2,13,-
TGTGCCAGCAGCCCGCGGGACAGGGAATACGAGCAGTACTTC,CASSPRDREYEQYF,-,TRBV11-2,TRBJ2-7,14,TRBD1
TGTGCCAGCAGCTCGGGACTAGCGGAGACCCAGTACTTC,CASSSGLAETQYF,-,TRBV11-2,TRBJ2-5,13,TRBD2
TGTGCCAGCAGCTCGGGACTCCCAGCCTACAATGAGCAGTTCTTC,CASSSGLPAYNEQFF,-,TRBV14,TRBJ2-1,15,-
TGCGCCAGCAGCTTGCGAGGGAACCCGAACACCGGGGAGCTGTTTTTT,CASSLRGNPNTGELFF,-,TRBV5-1,TRBJ2-2,16,-
TGTGCCTGCCCGGGGCAGGGGGCTAATTCACCCCTCCACTTT,CACPGQGANSPLHF,-,TRBV30,TRBJ1-6,14,TRBD1
TGCGCCAGCAGTGGGGGGAGAGTGACCCTCTCTGGGGCCAACGTCCTGACTTTC,CASSGGRVTLSGANVLTF,-,TRBV10-2,TRBJ2-6,18,-
TGTGCCAGCAGCTTAGTGATGGGGCTGGGGCTCAACGAGCAGTACTTC,CASSLVMGLGLNEQYF,once,TRBV7-2,TRBJ2-7,16,-
TGTGCCACCAGCAGAGTTTCTGATAACACCGGGGAGCTGTTTTTT,CATSRVSDNTGELFF,-,TRBV15,TRBJ2-2,15,-
TGTGCCAGCAGAGGGGGACAGGGTTATAATTCACCCCTCCACTTT,CASRGGQGYNSPLHF,-,TRBV6-5,TRBJ1-6,15,TRBD1
TGTGCCAGCAGCTCCCCAGGGAAAAACATTCAGTACTTC,CASSSPGKNIQYF,-,TRBV7-9,TRBJ2-4,13,-
TGTGCCAGCAGCTTAGTTCGATTAACAGGGGCTAACACCGGGGAGCTGTTTTTT,CASSLVRLTGANTGELFF,-,TRBV11-2,TRBJ2-2,18,TRBD1
TGTGCCAGCAGTGAAGTGCCCTGGTACGAGCAGTACTTC,CASSEVPWYEQYF,-,TRBV6-1,TRBJ2-7,13,-
TGTGCCAGCAGCTTAGACGGCTCTGAAGCTTTCTTT,CASSLDGSEAFF,-,TRBV7-9,TRBJ1-1,12,-
TGTGCCAGCAGTGACCGGACGCAGTCCCCCTATGGCTACACCTTC,CASSDRTQSPYGYTF,-,TRBV6-1,TRBJ1-2,15,-
TGCAGCGTGGCGCGGACGGCGGGAGAGGCCACCAATGAGCAGTTCTTC,CSVARTAGEATNEQFF,-,TRBV29-1,TRBJ2-1,16,TRBD2
TGTGCCAGCGGTCGCGCGGGGAGTGGGTACACTGAAGCTTTCTTT,CASGRAGSGYTEAFF,-,TRBV6-5,TRBJ1-1,15,-
TGTGCCAGCAGTGGCGACAGGTACTCCTACGAGCAGTACTTC,CASSGDRYSYEQYF,-,TRBV6-1,TRBJ2-7,14,-
TGTGCCATGGGGGGAAGTGGCCCAGAGACCCAGTACTTC,CAMGGSGPETQYF,-,TRBV10-3,TRBJ2-5,13,-
TGTGCCAGCAGTGATGACAGGGGCCTTCCCTACGAGCAGTACTTC,CASSDDRGLPYEQYF,-,TRBV25-1,TRBJ2-7,15,TRBD1
TGTGCCAGCAGCAAAGGGGACTATCCCTACGAGCAGTACTTC,CASSKGDYPYEQYF,-,TRBV7-2,TRBJ2-7,14,TRBD2
TGTGCCAGCAGCCGCAATCCGGGACAGGGGGCTGGCTACACCTTC,CASSRNPGQGAGYTF,-,TRBV7-3,TRBJ1-2,15,TRBD1
TGTGCCAGCAGCTTAGGTCACGGGGTTCGAAGGGATGGCTACACCTTC,CASSLGHGVRRDGYTF,-,TRBV7-8,TRBJ1-2,16,-
TGCGCCAGCAGCCAAGACCCGGGCGGAGGCTATGGCTACACCTTC,CASSQDPGGGYGYTF,-,TRBV4-3,TRBJ1-2,15,-